Listed below are T cell receptor beta chains from one sample, sequenced in a study of blood T cell repertoires in COVID-19. The data were produced by immunoSEQ multiplex PCR, yet TCRdb's version contains in-frame clones alone and is incomplete. The table includes about 210,000 clones, 88% detected once. The sequencing input was peripheral blood. These receptors all stem from a man between 18 and 29 years old with active or convalescent COVID-19. Each CDR3 is given without its conserved first and last residue.

j_call | v_call | cdr3_aa
TRBJ2-7 | TRBV3-1/TRBV3-2 | ASSQSRLAYEQY
TRBJ2-5 | TRBV4-2 | ASSQELAGGPSGTQY
TRBJ2-2 | TRBV11-2 | ASSFAGPTGELF
TRBJ1-1 | TRBV19 | ASSSRVTEAF
TRBJ2-7 | TRBV5-1 | ASSLWGEASSYEQY
TRBJ2-1 | TRBV25-1 | ASSNPGLANEQF
TRBJ1-1 | TRBV28 | ASSFEYTEAF
TRBJ2-2 | TRBV7-9 | ASSSPLGRGTGELF
TRBJ2-7 | TRBV7-9 | ASSSRSGQGALLYEQY
TRBJ2-7 | TRBV30 | AWGGLTYEQY
TRBJ2-2 | TRBV27 | ASSYLSGELF
TRBJ2-7 | TRBV19 | ASSIDTGQGRGEQY
TRBJ2-1 | TRBV5-4 | ASSFSGRYNEQF
TRBJ1-5 | TRBV7-2 | ASSLGQSKGQPQH
TRBJ2-1 | TRBV7-8 | ASSLGGGGGYNEQF
TRBJ2-7 | TRBV15 | ATSRSRAGPAYEQY
TRBJ1-2 | TRBV11-2 | ASSFNGEYGYT
TRBJ2-7 | TRBV18 | ASSPIRETYEQY
TRBJ2-5 | TRBV5-4 | ASSPGTSGRAGEETQY
TRBJ2-3 | TRBV27 | ASSSYQAGGPIGTDTQY
TRBJ1-5 | TRBV27 | ASSPQEKSPSNQPQH
TRBJ1-2 | TRBV7-2 | ASSSAVGRGDYGYT
TRBJ2-1 | TRBV10-3 | AISVSRDNEQF
TRBJ2-7 | TRBV3-1/TRBV3-2 | ASSQTDSSEQY
TRBJ2-1 | TRBV24-1 | ATSDAPYDEQF
TRBJ1-1 | TRBV15 | ATSRGRTGTEAF
TRBJ1-1 | TRBV9 | ASSVSSGNTEAF
TRBJ2-2 | TRBV19 | ASSAQGLRRTGELF
TRBJ1-5 | TRBV4-1 | ASSHKSDNVVPQH
TRBJ2-1 | TRBV10-3 | AIRRPAGVLNEQF
TRBJ2-1 | TRBV29-1 | SVEGGLAGHNEQF
TRBJ2-5 | TRBV28 | ASSSSGVETQY
TRBJ1-2 | TRBV10-3 | AISAQGANGYT
TRBJ2-7 | TRBV10-1 | ASSEGTFSYEQY
TRBJ2-5 | TRBV28 | ASLHPTGTQY
TRBJ2-7 | TRBV10-2 | ASSDLGATGNYEQY
TRBJ2-4 | TRBV28 | ASSFGGRGVIVAKNIQY
TRBJ2-2 | TRBV6-4 | ASSDSTGAGELF
TRBJ2-3 | TRBV4-1 | ASSQEGQFSTDTQY
TRBJ1-1 | TRBV7-3 | ASSPGGTEAF
TRBJ2-7 | TRBV7-8 | ASDPRAGVISYEQY
TRBJ2-3 | TRBV9 | ASSVAVRAGGTDTQY
TRBJ2-1 | TRBV6-5 | ASTNGLAGENEQF
TRBJ1-2 | TRBV28 | ATQTPAGVGGYT
TRBJ1-1 | TRBV5-4 | ASSLETGAREAF
TRBJ2-1 | TRBV7-6 | ASSEQNTGIGEQF
TRBJ1-2 | TRBV5-4 | ASSFQGQGYGYT
TRBJ1-5 | TRBV7-9 | ASSSNIGQPQH
TRBJ2-1 | TRBV7-6 | ASSLGRREGLRNEQF
TRBJ2-2 | TRBV7-2 | ASSPDRGGTGELF
TRBJ2-2 | TRBV7-3 | ASSFYSGAGHGELF
TRBJ2-7 | TRBV2 | ASWGVYEQY
TRBJ1-5 | TRBV30 | AWNPQANQPQH
TRBJ2-1 | TRBV29-1 | SVDLTSGINEQF
TRBJ2-1 | TRBV30 | AWSPTSSEQF